The clone carrying this TCR beta chain was counted ten times or more. Antigen: not known. From the reads, TCRdb called clonotypes with MiXCR, one entry per CDR3 protein. The sample carries some 700,000 distinct CDR3 sequences, 35% recorded once. The germline V gene has CDR1 SQVTM and CDR2 ANQGSEA. This CDR3 has 12 amino acids. Trimming took off 6 bases at V and 4 bases at J, with 12 bases between the two ends. This sample was included in a study of T cell repertoires in cytomegalovirus infection. Overall study: Carrying CMV and the relevant HLA type showed in public TCR beta signatures.

Overall study findings and caveats: CMV carriers having the relevant HLA were flagged by cumulative public TCR beta family frequency.

This chain connects TRBV29-1 to TRBJ2-5; possible D gene TRBD2, 7 bases. The TCR originated in a human donor in good health (CMV status not recorded). Some clones in this sample may be carry-over from other donors' samples. Sequenced material: PBMCs. CDR3 protein: CSVGGALETQYF. The CDR3 DNA sequence: TGCAGCGTGGGGGGGGCGTTAGAGACCCAGTACTTC.